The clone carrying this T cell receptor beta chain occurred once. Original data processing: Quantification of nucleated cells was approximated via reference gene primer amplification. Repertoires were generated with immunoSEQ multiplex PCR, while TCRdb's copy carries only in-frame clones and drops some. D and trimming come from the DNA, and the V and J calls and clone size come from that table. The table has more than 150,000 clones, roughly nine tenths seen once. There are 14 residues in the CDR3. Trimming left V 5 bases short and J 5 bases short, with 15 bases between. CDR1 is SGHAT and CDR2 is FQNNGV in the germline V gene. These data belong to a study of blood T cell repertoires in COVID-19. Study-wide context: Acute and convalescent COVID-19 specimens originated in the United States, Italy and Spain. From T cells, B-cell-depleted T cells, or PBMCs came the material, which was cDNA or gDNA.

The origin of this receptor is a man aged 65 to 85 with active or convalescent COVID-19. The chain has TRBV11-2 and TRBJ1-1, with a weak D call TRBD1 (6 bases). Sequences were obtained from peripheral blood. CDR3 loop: CASSARQARTEAFF. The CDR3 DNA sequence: TGTGCCAGCAGCGCTCGACAGGCGAGGACTGAAGCTTTCTTT.